This paragraph reports one TCR beta chain. Only a few counts were recorded for this clonotype. What this receptor recognizes is not known. Per-nucleotide qualities are absent, and no much larger clonotype sits a single base away. The data derive from a study of regulatory T cells in long-lasting Graves disease (dated by TCRdb to the early 2020s). In terms of the full investigation: Persistent Graves' disease meant more than 5 years of antithyroid drug treatment with TSH receptor autoantibodies that stayed positive. Patients with persistent Graves' disease were compared with patients with newly diagnosed Graves' disease using TCR sequencing and RNA sequencing of peripheral blood. The study took place in China and was registered as a clinical trial. A total of roughly 33 samples underwent TCR sequencing: about 13 from persistent and some 20 from newly diagnosed Graves' disease patients. In the clinical cohort, patients with persistent Graves' disease had used antithyroid drugs for an average of around 9.3 years. The paper as a whole reports these results and caveats: Patients with persistent disease shared more public clonotypes (roughly 2,900) than newly diagnosed patients did (966). TRBV28, TRBJ1-2 and TRBJ2-5 were preferentially used in persistent disease, while TRBV20-1 and TRBJ2-1 were favored in newly diagnosed disease. As a limitation, the authors acknowledged that the small sample size may reduce accuracy. Lower TCR Shannon entropy and fewer highly expanded clones were observed in persistent Graves' disease patients than in newly diagnosed patients, which suggested clonal expansion. Sequencing and analysis were limited to the TCR beta chain. The study examined only peripheral blood because the primary lesion, thyroid tissue, could not be accessed.

In the paper's terms, the time point label means: persistent/refractory GD, antithyroid drugs over 5 years with positive TRAb. For both TCR sequencing and RNA sequencing, RNA was extracted from PBMCs using TRIzol. The diagnosis of Graves' disease was made according to American Thyroid Association guidelines. Patients were recruited from an endocrinology department in Xi'an, China. Each patient gave 8.5 to 9.5 milliliters of peripheral blood, collected in an EDTA anticoagulant tube. Ficoll Paque Plus density gradient separation was used to isolate PBMCs, and no further T cell sorting was performed. RNA quality was checked with an Agilent 2100 Bioanalyzer and agarose gel, and concentration with a NanoDrop 2000. Libraries were made using multiplex PCR. Sequencer: Illumina HiSeq 4000. CDR3 regions were amplified by Arm-PCR with iRepertoire HTBI primers to construct TCR beta libraries. Before sequencing, the PCR products went through gel purification. Concerning the study's data processing: A total of fewer than 70 TRBV and approximately 13 TRBJ segments were identified across samples and were used for gene usage analysis of CDR3 amino acid clonotypes. COPE and FqMerger were used to merge filtered high-quality paired reads into contigs. BLAST was used to align contigs to IMGT TRBV, TRBD and TRBJ reference genes, and CDR3 was defined according to IMGT. Any clonotype with a frequency above 0.1% was counted as a highly expanded clone. Shannon entropy served as the measure of repertoire diversity, while the Gini coefficient captured V-J evenness. Clonotypes shared by more than one individual were considered public. Through fastp at Q25 and MiXCR, TCRdb rebuilt clones from the public reads, retaining in-frame beta chains. Each entry merges the rows of one CDR3 protein and shows their most common DNA and genes. TCRdb, not the authors, supplied the V and J calls. The sample data list 300,000 to 350,000 distinct CDR3 sequences, and roughly 21% of these were observed just once. The leading ten clones occupy 29% of the sample.

Looking up the germline V gene yields CDR1 MNHEY and CDR2 SVGEGT. The CDR3 sequence holds 11 residues, the cysteine and phenylalanine included. The DNA shown is the 33-base CDR3, in frame from base 1. Trimming at the junction amounts to 8 bases on V and 11 bases on J, and the germline ends lie 15 bases apart. The rearrangement combines TRBV6-2 or TRBV6-3 with TRBJ1-1, and TRBD1 may be the D gene, going by 6 matching bases. This TCR derives from a female donor with Graves disease. The sample in question was peripheral blood mononuclear cells (PBMCs), obtained when the disease was refractory, from a patient treated with antithyroid drugs. The CDR3 is CASFGGGHAFF. In nucleotides, the sequence is TGTGCCAGCTTCGGCGGGGGGCACGCTTTCTTT.